The 22 T cell receptor beta chains below come from one sample, sequenced in a study of cytomegalovirus exposure and HLA in healthy donors. Primers included in the PCR were 60 Vbeta and 13 Jbeta primers. Clones were sequenced by immunoSEQ multiplex PCR, and TCRdb holds only the in-frame ones, with some missing. Here the sample spans about 130,000 clones, approximately 63% being singletons. The sample taken for sequencing was PBMCs. These receptors originate from a woman aged 60-70 years in good health and CMV-seropositive.

The CDR3 nucleotides read TGTGCCTGGAGTCAGGGCAGTCGGGGGGCTGAAGCTTTCTTT. Its protein is CAWSQGSRGAEAFF. J is TRBJ1-1 and V is TRBV30, with TRBD1 as a possible D gene (5 bases). The ends were cut back, 2 bases at V and 6 bases at J, with 16 bases in the middle. Germline V gene lookup returns CDR1 GTSNPN and CDR2 SVGIG (reference sequence). The CDR3 is 14 amino acids.

This rearrangement joins TRBV28 to TRBJ1-1; 7 bases align to TRBD1. This CDR3 spans 13 amino acids. Trimming removed 5 bases from V and 5 bases from J; junction bases left unmatched: 5. The germline gives CDR1 MDHEN, CDR2 SYDVKM. Here the CDR3 reads CASSTGARTEAFF. DNA of the CDR3: TGTGCCAGCAGTACAGGGGCGCGAACTGAAGCTTTCTTT.

This chain links TRBV18 with TRBJ2-1; 16 bases fit TRBD2. This CDR3 spans 18 amino acids. The J segment lost 9 bases and the V segment lost 0 bases, leaving 8 bases of the junction unmatched. Germline CDR1 is KGHSH and CDR2 is LQKENI. The CDR3 sequence is CASSPPLGLAGGLSEQFF. For the CDR3, the DNA is TGTGCCAGCTCACCACCGCTGGGACTAGCGGGAGGGCTTAGTGAGCAGTTCTTC.

This clone was observed a single time. The chain has TRBV5-1 and TRBJ1-1; 7 bases map to TRBD1. The CDR3 length is 14 residues. From germline, CDR1 is SGHRS and CDR2 YFSETQ. J was trimmed by 8 bases and V by 0 bases; bases with no gene match: 7. CDR3 sequence (DNA): TGCGCCAGCAGCTTGGCGGGTGGACAGGCCGAAGCTTTCTTT. Protein sequence: CASSLAGGQAEAFF.

This rearrangement joins TRBV9 to TRBJ2-1, with D perhaps matching TRBD1 (6 bases). CDR3 length: 15 amino acids. Germline CDR1 reads SGDLS; CDR2 reads YYNGEE. V shed 4 bases and J shed 0 bases, with 11 bases lying between them. The CDR3 loop reads CASSPRTDSYNEQFF. DNA of the CDR3: TGTGCCAGCAGCCCCCGGACAGACTCCTACAATGAGCAGTTCTTC.

This chain uses TRBV5-6 with TRBJ1-5, with 10 bases that match TRBD1. This CDR3 region has 15 residues. CDR1 and CDR2 (germline): SGHDT, YYEEEE. V shed 3 bases and J 6 bases; nucleotides not matched to a gene: 6. In nucleotides, the CDR3 is TGTGCCAGCAGCTACCGGGACAGGGGAACTCAGCCCCAGCATTTT. The encoded protein is CASSYRDRGTQPQHF.

This chain connects TRBV6-1 to TRBJ1-3; D uncertain. CDR3 length: 15 residues. Germline CDR1 is MNHNS and CDR2 is SASEGT. Trimming removed 3 bases at V and 2 bases at J, with 11 bases between. The CDR3 here is CASSEVSGAGNTIYF. As DNA, the CDR3 is TGTGCCAGCAGTGAGGTTTCAGGTGCTGGAAACACCATATATTTT.

The rearrangement joins TRBV5-4 to TRBJ2-5; D perhaps matches TRBD2 (5 bases). The CDR3 loop spans 15 amino acids. V was clipped by 2 bases and J by 2 bases, with 13 bases between them. The germline V gene encodes CDR1 SGHNT and CDR2 YYREEE (reference sequence). CDR3 DNA sequence: TGTGCCAGCAGCTTCGGAGGAAGGAGGCAAGAGACCCAGTACTTC. Translating it yields CASSFGGRRQETQYF.

The chain links TRBV6-1 to TRBJ1-1, with TRBD1 identical over 9 bases. This CDR3 has 15 residues. The germline V gene has CDR1 MNHNS and CDR2 SASEGT. With 3 bases clipped from V and 5 bases from J, the junction kept 7 bases outside the gene matches. The CDR3 is CASSDSDRGGTEAFF. The DNA of the CDR3 is TGTGCCAGCAGTGACTCGGACAGGGGAGGAACTGAAGCTTTCTTT.

CDR3 residues: CASSFAGAKVTEAFF. CDR3 in DNA: TGTGCCAGCAGTTTCGCGGGGGCCAAGGTCACTGAAGCTTTCTTT. The rearrangement links TRBV27 to TRBJ1-1; maybe TRBD1 (6 bases). The germline CDR1 and CDR2 sequences are MNHEY and SMNVEV (reference sequence). V lost 3 bases, J lost 4 bases, and 15 bases lay in between. This CDR3 has 15 amino acids.

This rearrangement joins TRBV5-1 to TRBJ1-2; 12 bases are shared with TRBD1. The trim removed 1 base at V and 6 bases at J, leaving 7 bases unmatched. CDR3 length: 16 amino acids. Per germline, CDR1 SGHRS and CDR2 YFSETQ. The CDR3 spells CASSLTAGQGADGYTF. The CDR3, as DNA: TGCGCCAGCAGCTTGACCGCGGGACAGGGGGCGGATGGCTACACCTTC.

V is TRBV5-1 and J is TRBJ1-1; the match to TRBD1 covers 9 bases. Germline V gives CDR1 SGHRS, CDR2 YFSETQ. V was pared by 0 bases and J by 6 bases, with 9 bases of the junction left unmatched. The CDR3 runs 16 residues. Here the CDR3 reads CASSLGPGQGRPEAFF. DNA for the CDR3: TGCGCCAGCAGCTTGGGCCCGGGACAGGGTCGTCCTGAAGCTTTCTTT.

The table lists this clone with a count of one. The chain combines TRBV28 with TRBJ2-6, with D tentatively TRBD2 (6 bases). The V gene's germline CDR1 is MDHEN and CDR2 SYDVKM. V lost 3 bases to trimming and J lost 0 bases, with 6 bases between them. The CDR3 totals 15 residues. The CDR3 region has the DNA TGTGCCAGCAGTTTCGGGGGCTCTGGGGCCAACGTCCTGACTTTC. The encoded protein is CASSFGGSGANVLTF.

The chain uses TRBV27 and TRBJ2-1, with TRBD2 matching 12 bases. V shed 8 bases and J 6 bases; nucleotides not matched to a gene: 11. The CDR3 contains 16 residues. Germline CDR1 is MNHEY and CDR2 is SMNVEV (reference sequence). The CDR3 DNA is TGTGCCAGCCAACCCGGACTAGCGGGATCTCCCAATGAGCAGTTCTTC. This sequence encodes CASQPGLAGSPNEQFF.

This clone was observed a few times. The chain joins TRBV5-1 to TRBJ1-1; 7 positions agree with TRBD1. CDR3 size: 15 residues. From germline, CDR1 is SGHRS and CDR2 YFSETQ. V shed 4 bases, J shed 4 bases, and the junction held 10 bases outside the gene matches. The CDR3 region is CASSREGARGTEAFF. CDR3 DNA sequence: TGCGCCAGCAGCCGGGAGGGGGCGCGGGGCACTGAAGCTTTCTTT.

This chain connects TRBV25-1 to TRBJ1-1, with 8 bases that match TRBD1. The CDR3 is 14 residues long. V shed 6 bases, J shed 7 bases, and the junction held 10 bases outside the gene matches. In germline, CDR1 is MGHDK, CDR2 SYGVNS. As DNA, the CDR3 is TGTGCCAGCAGCAGGACAGGGAGGGTCAGTGAAGCTTTCTTT. This translates into CASSRTGRVSEAFF.

The rearrangement links TRBV10-2 to TRBJ1-1, with D maybe TRBD1 (6 bases). Between the trimmed V and J ends, which lost 6 bases and 1 base, there was a span of 9 bases. This CDR3 has 13 amino acids. Germline CDR1 is WSHSY and CDR2 is SAAADI. The CDR3 reads CASRVGQNTEAFF. The CDR3 region has the DNA TGCGCCAGCAGGGTGGGACAGAACACTGAAGCTTTCTTT.

This sequence joins TRBV11-2 and TRBJ1-4, with D maybe TRBD1 (5 bases). V lost 1 base to trimming and J lost 3 bases, with 15 bases between them. The CDR3 runs to 17 residues. Germline V gives CDR1 SGHAT, CDR2 FQNNGV. CDR3 residues: CASSLGSKGAANEKLFF. DNA for the CDR3: TGTGCCAGCAGCTTAGGGTCGAAAGGGGCGGCTAATGAAAAACTGTTTTTT.

This chain links TRBV29-1 with TRBJ2-7; TRBD1 matches at 7 bases. The CDR3 totals 12 residues. Per the germline V gene, CDR1 is SQVTM and CDR2 is ANQGSEA. V gave up 4 bases and J gave up 0 bases; unmatched junction bases: 0. CDR3 nucleotides: TGCAGCGTTGGGGACAGCTCCTACGAGCAGTACTTC. It encodes CSVGDSSYEQYF.

The chain joins TRBV29-1 to TRBJ2-7; 12 positions agree with TRBD2. Germline CDR1 and CDR2: SQVTM and ANQGSEA. CDR3 length equals 12 residues. The V gene end was trimmed by 5 bases and the J gene end by 9 bases; junction bases not matched to a gene: 5. The CDR3: CSVTSGRSGQYF. CDR3 DNA: TGCAGCGTTACTAGCGGGAGGTCTGGGCAGTACTTC.

The rearrangement links TRBV5-1 to TRBJ1-1, with 9 nucleotides matching TRBD1. V lost 4 bases and J lost 4; bases outside the gene matches: 8. Germline V gene sequence: CDR1 SGHRS, CDR2 YFSETQ. This CDR3 region has 15 residues. DNA for the CDR3: TGCGCCAGCAGCCCCACAGGGGGCTCTTCCACTGAAGCTTTCTTT. Its translation: CASSPTGGSSTEAFF.

The rearrangement uses TRBV10-3 and TRBJ2-1; TRBD2 matches 12 bases. V lost 0 bases and J lost 7; bases outside the gene matches: 4. Germline CDR1 and CDR2: ENHRY and SYGVKD. The CDR3 extends over 16 amino acids. In nucleotides, the CDR3 is TGTGCCATCAGTGAGTCGCTAGCGGGAGGGAGAAATGAGCAGTTCTTC. Its translation is CAISESLAGGRNEQFF.